This TCR beta chain was captured by sequencing in a study of cytomegalovirus exposure and HLA in healthy donors. The PCR made use of 60 Vbeta and 13 Jbeta primers. The data were produced by immunoSEQ multiplex PCR, yet TCRdb's version contains in-frame clones alone and is incomplete. Of more than 90,000 clones listed, roughly 82% are singletons. The V end was cut by 8 bases, the J end by 2 bases, with 13 bases between. The germline CDR1 and CDR2 sequences are MNHNY and SVGAGI (reference sequence). This CDR3 is built from 13 residues. Sequencing was done on a sample of PBMCs. V gene TRBV6-6 combines with J gene TRBJ2-7; TRBD1 might be the D (5 bases). The receptor was isolated from a human donor in good health. In DNA, the CDR3 is TGTGCCAGCGTCGTACAGGTACCCTACGAGCAGTACTTC. Protein: CASVVQVPYEQYF.